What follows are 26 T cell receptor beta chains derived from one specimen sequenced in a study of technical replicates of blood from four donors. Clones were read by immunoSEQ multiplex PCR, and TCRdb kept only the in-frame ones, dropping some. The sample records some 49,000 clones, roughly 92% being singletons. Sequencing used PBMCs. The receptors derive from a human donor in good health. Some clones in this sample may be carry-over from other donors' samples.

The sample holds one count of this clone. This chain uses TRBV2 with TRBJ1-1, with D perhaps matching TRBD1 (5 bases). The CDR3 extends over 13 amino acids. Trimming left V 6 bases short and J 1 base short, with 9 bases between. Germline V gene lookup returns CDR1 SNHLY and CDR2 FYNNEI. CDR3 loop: CASRVRGNTEAFF. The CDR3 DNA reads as TGTGCCAGCAGGGTAAGGGGGAACACTGAAGCTTTCTTT.

The CDR3, as DNA: TGTGCCAGCTCCCTAGCGGGAGGGCTCCGCTCCTACAATGAGCAGTTCTTC. This translates into CASSLAGGLRSYNEQFF. The chain combines TRBV7-6 with TRBJ2-1, with 12 bases lining up with TRBD2. This CDR3 region has 17 residues. Germline CDR1 is SGHVS and CDR2 is FNYEAQ. With 8 bases clipped from V and 0 bases from J, the junction kept 8 bases outside the gene matches.

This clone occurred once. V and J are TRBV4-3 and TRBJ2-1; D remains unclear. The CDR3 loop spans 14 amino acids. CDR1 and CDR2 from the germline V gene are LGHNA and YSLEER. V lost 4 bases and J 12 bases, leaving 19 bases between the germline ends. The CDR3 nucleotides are TGCGCCAGCAGCCGCGGATTATTACTGTACGGGCAGTTCTTC. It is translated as CASSRGLLLYGQFF.

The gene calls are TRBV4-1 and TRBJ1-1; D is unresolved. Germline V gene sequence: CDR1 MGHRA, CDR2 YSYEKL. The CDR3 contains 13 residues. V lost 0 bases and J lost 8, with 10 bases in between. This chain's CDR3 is CASSQETGKEAFF. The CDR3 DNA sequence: TGCGCCAGCAGCCAAGAAACCGGGAAAGAAGCTTTCTTT.

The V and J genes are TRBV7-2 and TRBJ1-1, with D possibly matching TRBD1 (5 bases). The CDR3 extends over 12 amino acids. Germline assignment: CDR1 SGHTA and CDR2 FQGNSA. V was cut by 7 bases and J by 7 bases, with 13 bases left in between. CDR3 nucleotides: TGTGCCAGCAAACGGCGGGGGTTTGAAGCTTTCTTT. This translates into CASKRRGFEAFF.

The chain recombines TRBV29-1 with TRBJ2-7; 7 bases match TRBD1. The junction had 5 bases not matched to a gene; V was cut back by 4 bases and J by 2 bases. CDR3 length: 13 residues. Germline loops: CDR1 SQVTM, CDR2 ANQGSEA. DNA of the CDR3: TGCAGCGTTGTGCCGGGACAGACCTACGAGCAGTACTTC. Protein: CSVVPGQTYEQYF.

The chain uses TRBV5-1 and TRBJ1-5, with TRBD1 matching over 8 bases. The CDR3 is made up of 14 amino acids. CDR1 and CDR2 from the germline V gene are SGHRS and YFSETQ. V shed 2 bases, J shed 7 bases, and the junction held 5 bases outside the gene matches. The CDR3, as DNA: TGCGCCAGCAGCTTTACGACAGGGGAACAGCCCCAGCATTTT. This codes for CASSFTTGEQPQHF.

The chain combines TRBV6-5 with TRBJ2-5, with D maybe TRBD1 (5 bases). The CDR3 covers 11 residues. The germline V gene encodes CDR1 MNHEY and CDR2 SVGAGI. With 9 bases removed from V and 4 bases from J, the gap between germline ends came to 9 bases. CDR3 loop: CASWGGETQYF. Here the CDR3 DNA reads TGTGCCAGTTGGGGCGGAGAGACCCAGTACTTC.

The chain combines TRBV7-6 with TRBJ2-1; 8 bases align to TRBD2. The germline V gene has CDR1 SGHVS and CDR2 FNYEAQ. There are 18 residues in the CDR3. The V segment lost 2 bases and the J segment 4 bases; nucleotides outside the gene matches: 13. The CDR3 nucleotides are TGTGCCAGCAGCTTACTCCGGGGGGGGATTTACCTTTACAATGAGCAGTTCTTC. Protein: CASSLLRGGIYLYNEQFF.

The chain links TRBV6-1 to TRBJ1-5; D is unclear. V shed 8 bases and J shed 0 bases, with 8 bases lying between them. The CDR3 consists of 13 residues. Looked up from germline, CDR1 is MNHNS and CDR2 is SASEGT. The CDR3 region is CASSPYSNQPQHF. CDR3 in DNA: TGTGCCAGCTCCCCCTATAGCAATCAGCCCCAGCATTTT.

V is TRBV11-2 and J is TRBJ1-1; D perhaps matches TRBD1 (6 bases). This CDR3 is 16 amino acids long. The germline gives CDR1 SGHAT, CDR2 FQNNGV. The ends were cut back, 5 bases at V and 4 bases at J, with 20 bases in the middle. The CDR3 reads CASSPGQYKRSTEAFF. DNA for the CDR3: TGTGCCAGCAGCCCGGGACAATATAAACGTAGCACTGAAGCTTTCTTT.

The CDR3: CASSLSGMSSNEQFF. As DNA, the CDR3 is TGTGCCAGCAGTCTCAGCGGGATGTCCTCAAATGAGCAGTTCTTC. The V call is TRBV6-5, the J call TRBJ2-1, with 7 bases that match TRBD2. Germline V CDR1 and CDR2: MNHEY, SVGAGI. J gave up 7 bases and V 5 bases, and 11 bases lay outside the gene matches. The CDR3 has 15 residues.

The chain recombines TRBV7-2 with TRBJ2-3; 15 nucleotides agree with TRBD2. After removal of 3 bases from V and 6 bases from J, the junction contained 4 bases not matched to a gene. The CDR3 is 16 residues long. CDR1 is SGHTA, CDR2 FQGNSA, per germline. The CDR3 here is CASSLGLAGGRDTQYF. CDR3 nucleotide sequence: TGTGCCAGCAGCTTGGGACTAGCGGGGGGTAGGGATACGCAGTATTTT.

The CDR3 coding sequence is TGTGCCAGCAGCTTGGCCAATACCGGGGGTGAGGCTTTCTTT. Translation gives CASSLANTGGEAFF. V and J are TRBV5-4 and TRBJ1-1; a weak D match, TRBD1 (5 bases). From germline, CDR1 is SGHNT and CDR2 YYREEE (reference sequence). Trimming stripped 0 bases from V and 11 bases from J, with 17 bases between. The length of the CDR3 is 14 residues.

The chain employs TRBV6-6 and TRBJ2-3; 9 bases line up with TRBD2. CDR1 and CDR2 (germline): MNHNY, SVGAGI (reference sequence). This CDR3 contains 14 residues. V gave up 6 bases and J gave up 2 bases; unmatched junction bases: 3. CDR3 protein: CASRLAGTTDTQYF. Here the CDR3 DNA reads TGTGCCAGCAGGCTAGCGGGGACCACAGATACGCAGTATTTT.

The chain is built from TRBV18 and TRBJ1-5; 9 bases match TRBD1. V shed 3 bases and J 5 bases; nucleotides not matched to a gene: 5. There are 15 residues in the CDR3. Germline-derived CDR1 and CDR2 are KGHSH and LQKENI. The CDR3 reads CASSPRRTGDQPQHF. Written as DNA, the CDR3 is TGTGCCAGCTCACCGCGAAGGACAGGGGATCAGCCCCAGCATTTT.

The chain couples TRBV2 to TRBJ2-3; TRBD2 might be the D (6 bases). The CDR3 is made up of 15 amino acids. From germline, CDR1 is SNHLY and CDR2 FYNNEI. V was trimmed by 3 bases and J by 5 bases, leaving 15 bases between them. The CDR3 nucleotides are TGTGCCAGCAGTGATTCGGGGGACGGGAGAGATACGCAGTATTTT. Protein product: CASSDSGDGRDTQYF. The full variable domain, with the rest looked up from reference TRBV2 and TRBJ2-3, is EPEVTQTPSHQVTQMGQEVILRCVPISNHLYFYWYRQILGQKVEFLVSFYNNEISEKSEIFDDQFSVERPDGSNFTLKIRSTKLEDSAMYFCASSDSGDGRDTQYFGPGTRLTVL.

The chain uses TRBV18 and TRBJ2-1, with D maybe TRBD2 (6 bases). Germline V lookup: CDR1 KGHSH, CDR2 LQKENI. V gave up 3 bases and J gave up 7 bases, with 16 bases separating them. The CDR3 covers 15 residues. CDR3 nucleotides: TGTGCCAGCTCACCTTCCCCCGACCGGGGGAATGAGCAGTTCTTC. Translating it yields CASSPSPDRGNEQFF. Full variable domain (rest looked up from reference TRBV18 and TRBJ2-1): NAGVMQNPRHLVRRRGQEARLRCSPMKGHSHVYWYRQLPEEGLKFMVYLQKENIIDESGMPKERFSAEFPKEGPSILRIQQVVRGDSAAYFCASSPSPDRGNEQFFGPGTRLTVL.

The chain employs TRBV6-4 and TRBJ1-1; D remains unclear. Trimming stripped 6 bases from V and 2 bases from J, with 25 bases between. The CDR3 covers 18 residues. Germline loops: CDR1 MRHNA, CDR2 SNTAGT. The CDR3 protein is CASSLIRCSSLLNTEAFF. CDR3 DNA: TGTGCCAGCAGCCTCATCCGGTGTTCGAGCCTTCTAAACACTGAAGCTTTCTTT.

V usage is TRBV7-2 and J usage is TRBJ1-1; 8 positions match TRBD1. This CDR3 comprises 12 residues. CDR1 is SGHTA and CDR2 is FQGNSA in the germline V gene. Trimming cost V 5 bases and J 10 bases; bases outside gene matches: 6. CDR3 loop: CASSEDRVGAFF. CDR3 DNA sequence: TGTGCCAGCAGCGAGGACAGGGTTGGAGCTTTCTTT.

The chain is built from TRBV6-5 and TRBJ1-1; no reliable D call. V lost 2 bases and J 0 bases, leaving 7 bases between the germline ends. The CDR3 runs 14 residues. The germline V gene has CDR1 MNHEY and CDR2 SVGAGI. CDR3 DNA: TGTGCCAGCAGTTACGGCAGTTTGAACACTGAAGCTTTCTTT. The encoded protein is CASSYGSLNTEAFF.

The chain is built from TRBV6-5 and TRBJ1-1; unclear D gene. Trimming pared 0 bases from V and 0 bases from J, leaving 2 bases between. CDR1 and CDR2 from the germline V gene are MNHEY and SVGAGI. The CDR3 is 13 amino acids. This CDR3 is CASSYSMNTEAFF. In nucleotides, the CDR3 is TGTGCCAGCAGTTACTCTATGAACACTGAAGCTTTCTTT.

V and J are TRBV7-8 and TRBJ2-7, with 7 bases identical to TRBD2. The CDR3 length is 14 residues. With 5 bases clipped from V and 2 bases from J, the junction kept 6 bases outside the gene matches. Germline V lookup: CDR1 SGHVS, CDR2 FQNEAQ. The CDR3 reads CASSQGDYPYEQYF. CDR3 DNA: TGTGCCAGCAGCCAAGGGGACTACCCCTACGAGCAGTACTTC.

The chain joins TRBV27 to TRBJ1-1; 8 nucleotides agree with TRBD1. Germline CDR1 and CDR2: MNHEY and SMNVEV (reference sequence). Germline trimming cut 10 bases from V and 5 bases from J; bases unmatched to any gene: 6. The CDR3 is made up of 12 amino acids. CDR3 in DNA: TGTGCCACCGCCACAGGGGGAACTGAAGCTTTCTTT. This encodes CATATGGTEAFF.

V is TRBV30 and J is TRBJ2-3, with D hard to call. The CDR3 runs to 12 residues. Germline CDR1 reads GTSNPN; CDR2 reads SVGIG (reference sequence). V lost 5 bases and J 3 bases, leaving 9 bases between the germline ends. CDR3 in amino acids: CAWGDLTDTQYF. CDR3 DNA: TGTGCCTGGGGAGACTTAACAGATACGCAGTATTTT.

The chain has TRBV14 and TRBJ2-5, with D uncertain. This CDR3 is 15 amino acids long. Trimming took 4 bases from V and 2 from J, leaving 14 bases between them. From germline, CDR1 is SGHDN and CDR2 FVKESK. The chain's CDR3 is CASSRRPAIQETQYF. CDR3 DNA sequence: TGTGCCAGCAGCCGTCGGCCAGCGATTCAAGAGACCCAGTACTTC.